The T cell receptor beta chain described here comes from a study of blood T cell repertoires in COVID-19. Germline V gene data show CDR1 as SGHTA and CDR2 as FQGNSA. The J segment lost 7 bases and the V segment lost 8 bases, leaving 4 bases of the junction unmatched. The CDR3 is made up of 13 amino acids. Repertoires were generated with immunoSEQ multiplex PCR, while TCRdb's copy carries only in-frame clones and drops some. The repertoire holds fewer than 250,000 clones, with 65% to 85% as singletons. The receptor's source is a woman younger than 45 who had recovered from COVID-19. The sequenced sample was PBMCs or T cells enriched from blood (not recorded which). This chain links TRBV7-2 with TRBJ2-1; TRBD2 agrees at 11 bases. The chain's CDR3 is CASALAGVNEQFF. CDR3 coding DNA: TGTGCCAGCGCACTAGCGGGAGTAAATGAGCAGTTCTTC. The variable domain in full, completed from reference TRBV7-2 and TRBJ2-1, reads GAGVSQSPSNKVTEKGKDVELRCDPISGHTALYWYRQSLGQGLEFLIYFQGNSAPDKSGLPSDRFSAERTGGSVSTLTIQRTQQEDSAVYLCASALAGVNEQFFGPGTRLTVL.